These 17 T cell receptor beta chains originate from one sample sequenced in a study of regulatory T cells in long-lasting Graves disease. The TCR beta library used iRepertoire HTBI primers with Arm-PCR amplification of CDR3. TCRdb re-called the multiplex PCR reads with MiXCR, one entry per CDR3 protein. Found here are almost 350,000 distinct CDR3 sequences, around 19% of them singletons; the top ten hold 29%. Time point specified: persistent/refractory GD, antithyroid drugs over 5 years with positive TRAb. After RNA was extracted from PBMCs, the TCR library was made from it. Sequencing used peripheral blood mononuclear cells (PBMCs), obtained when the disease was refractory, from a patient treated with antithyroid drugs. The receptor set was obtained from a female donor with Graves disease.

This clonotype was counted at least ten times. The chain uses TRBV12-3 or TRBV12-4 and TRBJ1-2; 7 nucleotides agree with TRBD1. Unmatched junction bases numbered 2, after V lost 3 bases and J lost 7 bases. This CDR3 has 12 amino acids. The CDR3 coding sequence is TGTGCCAGCAGTTTGACAGGGCGTGGCTACACCTTC. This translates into CASSLTGRGYTF.

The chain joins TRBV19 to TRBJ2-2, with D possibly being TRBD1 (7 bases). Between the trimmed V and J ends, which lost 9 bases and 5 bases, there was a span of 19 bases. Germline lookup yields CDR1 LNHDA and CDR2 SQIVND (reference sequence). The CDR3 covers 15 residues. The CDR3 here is CASSPRDSQTGELFF. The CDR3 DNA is TGTGCCAGCTCACCGCGGGACAGCCAAACCGGGGAGCTGTTTTTT.

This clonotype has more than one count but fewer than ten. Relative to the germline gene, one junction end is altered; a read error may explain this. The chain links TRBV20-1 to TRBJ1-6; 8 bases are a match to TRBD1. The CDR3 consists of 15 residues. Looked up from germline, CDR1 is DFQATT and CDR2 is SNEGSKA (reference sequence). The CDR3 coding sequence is TGCAGTGCTAGATCAGGGGGCTCCTTTAATTCACCCCTCCACTTT. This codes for CSARSGGSFNSPLHF.

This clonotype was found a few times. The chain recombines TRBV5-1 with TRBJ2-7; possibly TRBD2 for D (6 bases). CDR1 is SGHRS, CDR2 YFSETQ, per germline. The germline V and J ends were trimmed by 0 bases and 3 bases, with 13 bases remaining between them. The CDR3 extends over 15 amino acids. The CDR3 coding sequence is TGCGCCAGCAGCTTGGCGGGACGGACTATCTACGAGCAGTACTTC. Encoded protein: CASSLAGRTIYEQYF.

CDR3 nucleotide sequence: TGCGCCAGCAGCTACAGGGCGGATGGCTACACCTTC. Residues: CASSYRADGYTF. The rearrangement uses TRBV5-1 and TRBJ1-2; tentatively, D is TRBD1 (6 bases). In germline, CDR1 is SGHRS, CDR2 YFSETQ. The CDR3 runs 12 residues. The V and J ends lost 3 bases and 6 bases respectively, with 9 bases between them. Looking up the rest from reference TRBV5-1 and TRBJ1-2 gives the full variable domain: KAGVTQTPRYLIKTRGQQVTLSCSPISGHRSVSWYQQTPGQGLQFLFEYFSETQRNKGNFPGRFSGRQFSNSRSEMNVSTLELGDSALYLCASSYRADGYTFGSGTRLTVV.

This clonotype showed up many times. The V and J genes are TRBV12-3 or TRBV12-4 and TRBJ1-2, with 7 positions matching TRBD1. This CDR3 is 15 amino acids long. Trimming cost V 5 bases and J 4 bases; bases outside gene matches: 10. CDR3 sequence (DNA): TGTGCCAGCAGTGGGGGACAGTTCCACCTCTATGGCTACACCTTC. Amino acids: CASSGGQFHLYGYTF.

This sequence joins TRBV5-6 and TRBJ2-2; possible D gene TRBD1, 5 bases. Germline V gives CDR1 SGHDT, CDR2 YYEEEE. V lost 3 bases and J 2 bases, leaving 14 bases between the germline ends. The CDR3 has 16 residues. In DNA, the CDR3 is TGTGCCAGCAGCTCGGACCAGACAGTAAACACCGGGGAGCTGTTTTTT. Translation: CASSSDQTVNTGELFF. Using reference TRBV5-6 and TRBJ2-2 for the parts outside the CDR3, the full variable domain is DAGVTQSPTHLIKTRGQQVTLRCSPKSGHDTVSWYQQALGQGPQFIFQYYEEEERQRGNFPDRFSGHQFPNYSSELNVNALLLGDSALYLCASSSDQTVNTGELFFGEGSRLTVL.

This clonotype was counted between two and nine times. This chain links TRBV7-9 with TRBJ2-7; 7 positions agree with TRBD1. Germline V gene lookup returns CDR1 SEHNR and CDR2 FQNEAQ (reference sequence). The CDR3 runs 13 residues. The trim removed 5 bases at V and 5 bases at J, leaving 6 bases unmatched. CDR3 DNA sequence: TGTGCCAGCAGCGAGACAGGGTACCACGAGCAGTACTTC. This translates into CASSETGYHEQYF.

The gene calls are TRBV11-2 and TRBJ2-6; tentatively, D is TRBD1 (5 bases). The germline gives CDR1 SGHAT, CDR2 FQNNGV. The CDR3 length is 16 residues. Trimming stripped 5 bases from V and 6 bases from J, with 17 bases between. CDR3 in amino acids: CASSQNRFTEANVLTF. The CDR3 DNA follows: TGTGCCAGCAGCCAAAACAGGTTTACTGAGGCCAACGTCCTGACTTTC.

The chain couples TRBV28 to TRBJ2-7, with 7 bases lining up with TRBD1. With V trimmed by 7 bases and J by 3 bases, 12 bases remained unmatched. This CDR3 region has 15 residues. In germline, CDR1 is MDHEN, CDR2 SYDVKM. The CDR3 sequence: CASTGRDRVFYEQYF. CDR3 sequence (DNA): TGTGCCAGCACTGGTCGAGACAGGGTCTTCTACGAGCAGTACTTC.

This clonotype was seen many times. The DNA for the CDR3 is TGTGCCAGAAAATCGGACAGGGGAAGAAACACCATATATTTT. Amino acids: CARKSDRGRNTIYF. The V and J genes are TRBV2 and TRBJ1-3; 9 nucleotides align to TRBD1. Germline values: CDR1 SNHLY, CDR2 FYNNEI. Trimming cost V 9 bases and J 5 bases; bases outside gene matches: 8. The CDR3 runs to 14 residues.

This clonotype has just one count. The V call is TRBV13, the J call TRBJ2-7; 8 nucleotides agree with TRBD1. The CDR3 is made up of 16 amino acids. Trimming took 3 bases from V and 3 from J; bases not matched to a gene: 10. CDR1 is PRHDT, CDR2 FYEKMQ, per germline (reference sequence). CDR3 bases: TGTGCCAGCAGCTTCTTCGGAACAGGGGGTTACTACGAGCAGTACTTC. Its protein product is CASSFFGTGGYYEQYF.

The CDR3 coding sequence is TGTGCCACCAGTGATAAGTCGGGGTCCCGGGAGCAGTACTTC. The encoded protein is CATSDKSGSREQYF. The rearrangement joins TRBV11-2 to TRBJ2-7; D is possibly TRBD2 (5 bases). The CDR3 contains 14 residues. Germline V lookup: CDR1 SGHAT, CDR2 FQNNGV. V gave up 10 bases and J gave up 7 bases, with 23 bases separating them. The full variable domain, with the rest looked up from reference TRBV11-2 and TRBJ2-7, is EAGVAQSPRYKIIEKRQSVAFWCNPISGHATLYWYQQILGQGPKLLIQFQNNGVVDDSQLPKDRFSAERLKGVDSTLKIQPAKLEDSAVYLCATSDKSGSREQYFGPGTRLTVT.

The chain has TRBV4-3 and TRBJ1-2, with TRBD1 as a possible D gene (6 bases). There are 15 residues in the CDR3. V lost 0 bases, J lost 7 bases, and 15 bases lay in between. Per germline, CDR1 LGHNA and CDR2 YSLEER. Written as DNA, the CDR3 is TGCGCCAGCAGCCAAGAGGGGGCAGGGGCAGCTGGCTACACCTTC. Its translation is CASSQEGAGAAGYTF.

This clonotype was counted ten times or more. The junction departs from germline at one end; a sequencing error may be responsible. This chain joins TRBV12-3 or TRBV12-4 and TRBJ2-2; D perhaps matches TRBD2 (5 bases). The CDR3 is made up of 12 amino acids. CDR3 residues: CASSLASGELFF. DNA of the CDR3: TGTGCCAGCAGCTTAGCGAGCGGGGAGCTGTTTTTT.

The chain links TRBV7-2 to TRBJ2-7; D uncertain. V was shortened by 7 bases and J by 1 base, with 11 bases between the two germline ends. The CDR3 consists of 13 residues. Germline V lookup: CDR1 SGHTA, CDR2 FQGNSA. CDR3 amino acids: CASTYDPSYEQYF. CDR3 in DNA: TGTGCCAGCACCTACGACCCGTCCTACGAGCAGTACTTC.

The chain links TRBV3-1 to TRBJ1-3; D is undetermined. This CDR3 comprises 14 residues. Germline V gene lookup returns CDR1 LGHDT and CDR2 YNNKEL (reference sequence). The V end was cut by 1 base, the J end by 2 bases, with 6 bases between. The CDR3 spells CASSQAGAGNTIYF. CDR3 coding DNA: TGTGCCAGCAGCCAAGCCGGGGCTGGAAACACCATATATTTT.